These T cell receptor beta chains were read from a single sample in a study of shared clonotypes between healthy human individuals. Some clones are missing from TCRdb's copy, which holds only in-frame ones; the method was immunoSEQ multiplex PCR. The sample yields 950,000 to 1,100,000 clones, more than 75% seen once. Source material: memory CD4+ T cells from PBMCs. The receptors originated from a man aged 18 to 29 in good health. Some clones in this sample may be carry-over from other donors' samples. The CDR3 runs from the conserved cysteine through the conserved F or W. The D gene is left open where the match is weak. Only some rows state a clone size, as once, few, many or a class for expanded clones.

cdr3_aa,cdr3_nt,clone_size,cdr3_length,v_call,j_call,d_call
CASSQDRAEAFF,TGTGCCAGCAGCCAAGACAGGGCTGAAGCTTTCTTT,-,12,TRBV14,TRBJ1-1,-
CASSVMAGTYEQYF,TGTGCCAGCAGCGTAATGGCGGGAACCTACGAGCAGTACTTC,-,14,TRBV9,TRBJ2-7,-
CASSFRTGETEQYF,TGTGCCAGCAGCTTTCGGACAGGGGAGACCGAGCAGTACTTC,few,14,TRBV9,TRBJ2-7,TRBD1
CATLPGGLNEQYF,TGTGCCACCCTGCCAGGGGGCCTGAACGAGCAGTACTTC,-,13,TRBV28,TRBJ2-7,TRBD1
CASSLDGGFSGNTIYF,TGTGCCAGCAGCTTAGATGGGGGCTTCTCTGGAAACACCATATATTTT,-,16,TRBV11-2,TRBJ1-3,-
CASSLGPRSLIEAFF,TGTGCCAGCAGCTTAGGCCCCAGGAGTCTAATTGAAGCTTTCTTT,few,15,TRBV13,TRBJ1-1,-
CASGSPDDTQYF,TGTGCTAGTGGTTCACCTGATGATACGCAGTATTTT,-,12,TRBV12-5,TRBJ2-3,-
CASSSRGGTRVDF,TGTGCCAGCAGCTCCCGCGGGGGGACCAGGGTAGACTTC,-,13,TRBV11-2,TRBJ2-7,TRBD2
CASSLVYDREQFF,TGTGCCAGCAGCTTAGTATACGACAGGGAGCAGTTCTTC,few,13,TRBV11-3,TRBJ2-1,-
CASSFWTAMNTEAFF,TGTGCCAGCAGCTTCTGGACAGCCATGAACACTGAAGCTTTCTTT,-,15,TRBV7-9,TRBJ1-1,-
CASSAQGAHLNTEAFF,TGTGCCAGCAGTGCCCAGGGGGCGCATTTGAACACTGAAGCTTTCTTT,-,16,TRBV27,TRBJ1-1,TRBD1
CASRTGQAITDTQYF,TGCGCCAGCAGGACTGGACAGGCCATCACAGATACGCAGTATTTT,-,15,TRBV5-1,TRBJ2-3,TRBD1
CASSEIPAGEQYF,TGCGCCAGCAGTGAGATCCCGGCGGGCGAGCAGTACTTC,once,13,TRBV10-2,TRBJ2-7,-
CASSPGSLVTDTQYF,TGCGCCAGCAGCCCCGGTAGCCTGGTCACAGATACGCAGTATTTT,once,15,TRBV5-1,TRBJ2-3,-
CASSRSTGNYGYTF,TGTGCCAGCAGTCGCTCGACAGGGAACTATGGCTACACCTTC,once,14,TRBV6-5,TRBJ1-2,TRBD1
CSVEAPPRGAVRIHGYTF,TGCAGCGTTGAAGCCCCTCCGCGAGGGGCGGTCAGGATCCATGGCTACACCTTC,-,18,TRBV29-1,TRBJ1-2,-
CASSLTSGGGYTF,TGTGCCAGCAGCTTAACATCCGGCGGGGGCTACACCTTC,-,13,TRBV11-2,TRBJ1-2,-
CASSEYRTARYNEQFF,TGTGCCAGCAGTGAATACCGGACAGCGAGATACAATGAGCAGTTCTTC,once,16,TRBV6-1,TRBJ2-1,-
CASSEEGIGLRTNEQFF,TGTGCCAGCAGTGAAGAGGGTATTGGACTAAGGACCAATGAGCAGTTCTTC,-,17,TRBV2,TRBJ2-1,-
CASSLKGNPGYGYTF,TGTGCCAGCAGCTTGAAAGGCAATCCGGGCTATGGCTACACCTTC,-,15,TRBV5-4,TRBJ1-2,-